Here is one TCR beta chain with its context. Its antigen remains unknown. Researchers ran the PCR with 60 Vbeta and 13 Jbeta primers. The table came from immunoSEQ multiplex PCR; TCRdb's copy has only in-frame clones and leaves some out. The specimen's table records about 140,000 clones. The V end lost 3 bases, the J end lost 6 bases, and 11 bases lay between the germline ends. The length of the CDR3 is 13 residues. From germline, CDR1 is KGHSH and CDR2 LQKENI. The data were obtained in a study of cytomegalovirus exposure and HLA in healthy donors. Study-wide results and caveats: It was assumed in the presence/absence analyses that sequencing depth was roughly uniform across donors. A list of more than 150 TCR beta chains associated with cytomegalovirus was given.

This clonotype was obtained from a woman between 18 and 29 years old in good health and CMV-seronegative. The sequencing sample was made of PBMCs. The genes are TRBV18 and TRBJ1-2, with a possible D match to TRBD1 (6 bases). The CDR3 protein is CASSPQGRNGYTF. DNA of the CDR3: TGTGCCAGCTCACCTCAGGGGAGAAATGGCTACACCTTC. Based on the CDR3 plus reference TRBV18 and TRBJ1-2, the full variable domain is NAGVMQNPRHLVRRRGQEARLRCSPMKGHSHVYWYRQLPEEGLKFMVYLQKENIIDESGMPKERFSAEFPKEGPSILRIQQVVRGDSAAYFCASSPQGRNGYTFGSGTRLTVV.